The source of this T cell receptor beta chain is a study of blood T cells in healthy people across ages. Study-wide points: Diversity estimated from one million T cells was considered an underestimate.

On this clonotype itself: Its antigen is still unknown.

V was clipped by 7 bases and J by 5 bases, with 17 bases between them. Germline CDR1 is MNHEY and CDR2 is SVGAGI. This CDR3 is 14 amino acids long. A second PCR of about 7 to 12 cycles used a sample-barcoded 5' primer and a J-beta primer mix. TCRdb redid the calling of the 5' RACE reads with MiXCR, one entry per CDR3 protein. There are approximately 1,700,000 distinct CDR3 sequences in the sample; approximately 40% occur only once, and approximately 22% lies in the top ten. The authors drew around 11 milliliters of peripheral blood from each donor. This TCR was recovered from a human donor in good health. The specimen sequenced was blood. The rearrangement joins TRBV6-5 to TRBJ2-5; tentative D call: TRBD2 (5 bases). CDR3 region: CASNPRTGGETQYF. CDR3 nucleotide sequence: TGTGCCAGCAACCCACGGACGGGCGGGGAGACCCAGTACTTC.